This TCR beta chain derives from a study of cytotoxic CD8 clonotypes in ibrutinib-treated CLL. Study results and limitations: At baseline, clonality was higher than in age-matched healthy donors and correlated with CD8+ counts. Public clonotypes, rarely seen, contracted or held steady on treatment.

This clone was counted only a few times. The antigen remains unidentified. The CDR3 is made up of 19 amino acids. The V and J ends lost 5 bases and 2 bases, in that order; junction bases with no gene match: 14. The germline gives CDR1 MDHEN, CDR2 SYDVKM. Only in-frame clones appear in the TCRdb table, and some are missing; sequencing was by immunoSEQ multiplex PCR. The sample holds tens of thousands of clones, around 78% seen once. V gene TRBV28 combines with J gene TRBJ2-7; 14 bases line up with TRBD2. This clonotype was sampled from a human donor with chronic lymphocytic leukemia. Sequences were derived from PBMCs, sampled after 24 months of ibrutinib treatment. The CDR3 spells CASSIAGLAGGIRPYEQYF. CDR3 coding DNA: TGTGCCAGCAGTATCGCCGGACTAGCGGGAGGCATAAGGCCCTACGAGCAGTACTTC.